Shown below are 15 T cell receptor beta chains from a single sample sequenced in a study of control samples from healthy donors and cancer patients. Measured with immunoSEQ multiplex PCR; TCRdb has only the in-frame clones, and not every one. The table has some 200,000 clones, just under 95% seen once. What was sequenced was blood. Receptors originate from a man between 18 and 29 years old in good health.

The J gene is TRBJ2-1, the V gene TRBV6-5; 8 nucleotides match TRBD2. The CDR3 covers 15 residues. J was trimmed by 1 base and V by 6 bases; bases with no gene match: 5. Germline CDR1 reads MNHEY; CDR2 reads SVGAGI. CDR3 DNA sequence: TGTGCCAGCAGGCCATTAGCGGGATCCTACAATGAGCAGTTCTTC. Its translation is CASRPLAGSYNEQFF.

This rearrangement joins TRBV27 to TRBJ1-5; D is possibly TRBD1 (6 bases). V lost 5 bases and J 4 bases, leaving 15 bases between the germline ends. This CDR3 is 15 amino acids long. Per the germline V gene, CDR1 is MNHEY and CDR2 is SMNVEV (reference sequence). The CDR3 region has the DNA TGTGCCAGCAGTCCGGGGGGCAGGGGAAATCAGCCCCAGCATTTT. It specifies CASSPGGRGNQPQHF.

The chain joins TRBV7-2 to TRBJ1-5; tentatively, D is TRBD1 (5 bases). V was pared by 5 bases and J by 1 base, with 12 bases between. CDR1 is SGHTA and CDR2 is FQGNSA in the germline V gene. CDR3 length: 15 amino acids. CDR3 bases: TGTGCCAGCAGCGCCGGGGGGGGAAGCAATCAGCCCCAGCATTTT. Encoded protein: CASSAGGGSNQPQHF.

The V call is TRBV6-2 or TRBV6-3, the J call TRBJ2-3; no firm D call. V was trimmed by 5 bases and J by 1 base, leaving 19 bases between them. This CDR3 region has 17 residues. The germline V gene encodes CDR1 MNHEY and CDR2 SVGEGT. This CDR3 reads CASSRVNKGLGTDTQYF. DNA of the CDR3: TGTGCCAGCAGTCGGGTGAATAAGGGCCTGGGCACAGATACGCAGTATTTT.

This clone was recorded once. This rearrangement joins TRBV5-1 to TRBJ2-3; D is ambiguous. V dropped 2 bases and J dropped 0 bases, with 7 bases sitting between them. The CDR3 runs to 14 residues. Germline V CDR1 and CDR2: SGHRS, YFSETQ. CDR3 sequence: CASSFGQSTDTQYF. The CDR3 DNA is TGCGCCAGCAGCTTTGGGCAGAGCACAGATACGCAGTATTTT.

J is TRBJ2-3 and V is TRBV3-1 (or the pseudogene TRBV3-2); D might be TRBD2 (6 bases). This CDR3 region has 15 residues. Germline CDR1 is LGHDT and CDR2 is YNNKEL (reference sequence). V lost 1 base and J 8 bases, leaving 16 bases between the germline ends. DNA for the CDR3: TGTGCCAGCAGCCAAGTTCGGGGGATGGGGGGTACGCAGTATTTT. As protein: CASSQVRGMGGTQYF.

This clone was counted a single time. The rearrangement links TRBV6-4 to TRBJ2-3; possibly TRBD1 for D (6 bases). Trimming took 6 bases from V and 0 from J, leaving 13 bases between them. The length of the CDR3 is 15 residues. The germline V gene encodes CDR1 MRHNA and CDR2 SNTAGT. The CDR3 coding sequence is TGTGCCAGCAGCGAAGGGGGTTTTAGCACAGATACGCAGTATTTT. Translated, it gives CASSEGGFSTDTQYF.

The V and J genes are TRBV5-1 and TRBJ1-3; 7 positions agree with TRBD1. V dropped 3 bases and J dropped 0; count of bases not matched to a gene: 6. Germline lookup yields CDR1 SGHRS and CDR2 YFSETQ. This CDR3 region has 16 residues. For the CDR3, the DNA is TGCGCCAGCAGCTCCGGGAAGGGGGCCTCTGGAAACACCATATATTTT. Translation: CASSSGKGASGNTIYF.

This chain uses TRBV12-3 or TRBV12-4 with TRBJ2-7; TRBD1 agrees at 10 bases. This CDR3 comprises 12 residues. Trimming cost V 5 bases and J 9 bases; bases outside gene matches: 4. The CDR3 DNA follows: TGTGCCAGCAGTCCAGACAGGGGGCGGCAGTACTTC. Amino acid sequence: CASSPDRGRQYF.

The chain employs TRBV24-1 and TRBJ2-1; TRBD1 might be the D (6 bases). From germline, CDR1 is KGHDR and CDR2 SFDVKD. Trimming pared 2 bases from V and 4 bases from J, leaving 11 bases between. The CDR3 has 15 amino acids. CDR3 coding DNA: TGTGCCACCAGTGATTCGGGCAGGGGTTACAATGAGCAGTTCTTC. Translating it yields CATSDSGRGYNEQFF.

The DNA for the CDR3 is TGTGCCAGCAGCCAAGATAGCTCGGGACTGACCAATCAGCCCCAGCATTTT. Its protein is CASSQDSSGLTNQPQHF. The chain couples TRBV3-1 (or the pseudogene TRBV3-2) to TRBJ1-5; possibly TRBD1 for D (5 bases). The length of the CDR3 is 17 residues. V lost 0 bases, J lost 3 bases, and 15 bases lay in between. Germline lookup yields CDR1 LGHDT and CDR2 YNNKEL (reference sequence).

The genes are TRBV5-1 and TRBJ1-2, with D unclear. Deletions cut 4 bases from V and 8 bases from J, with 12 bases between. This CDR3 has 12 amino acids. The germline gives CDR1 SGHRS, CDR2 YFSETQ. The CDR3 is CASSRLEGGYTF. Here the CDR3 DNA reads TGCGCCAGCAGCCGCTTAGAAGGCGGCTACACCTTC.

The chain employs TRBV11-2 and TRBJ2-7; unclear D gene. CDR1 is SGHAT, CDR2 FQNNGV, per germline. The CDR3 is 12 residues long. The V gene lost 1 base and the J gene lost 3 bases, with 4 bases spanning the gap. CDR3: CASSLARYEQYF. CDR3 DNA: TGTGCCAGCAGCTTAGCACGCTACGAGCAGTACTTC. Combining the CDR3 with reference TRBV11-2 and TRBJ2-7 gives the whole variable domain EAGVAQSPRYKIIEKRQSVAFWCNPISGHATLYWYQQILGQGPKLLIQFQNNGVVDDSQLPKDRFSAERLKGVDSTLKIQPAKLEDSAVYLCASSLARYEQYFGPGTRLTVT.

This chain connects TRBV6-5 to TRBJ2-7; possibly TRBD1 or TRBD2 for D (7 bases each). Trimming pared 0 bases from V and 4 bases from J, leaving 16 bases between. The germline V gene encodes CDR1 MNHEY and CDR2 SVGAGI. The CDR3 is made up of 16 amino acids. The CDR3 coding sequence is TGTGCCAGCAGTTACTCGGGAGGGGGCGAAGGATACGAGCAGTACTTC. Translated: CASSYSGGGEGYEQYF.

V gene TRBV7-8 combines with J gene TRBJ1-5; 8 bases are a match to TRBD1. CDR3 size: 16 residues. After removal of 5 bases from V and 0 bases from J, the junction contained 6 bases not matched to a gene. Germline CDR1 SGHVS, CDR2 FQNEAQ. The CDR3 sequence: CASSLRTGYSNQPQHF. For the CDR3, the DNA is TGTGCCAGCAGCCTCCGGACAGGGTATAGCAATCAGCCCCAGCATTTT.